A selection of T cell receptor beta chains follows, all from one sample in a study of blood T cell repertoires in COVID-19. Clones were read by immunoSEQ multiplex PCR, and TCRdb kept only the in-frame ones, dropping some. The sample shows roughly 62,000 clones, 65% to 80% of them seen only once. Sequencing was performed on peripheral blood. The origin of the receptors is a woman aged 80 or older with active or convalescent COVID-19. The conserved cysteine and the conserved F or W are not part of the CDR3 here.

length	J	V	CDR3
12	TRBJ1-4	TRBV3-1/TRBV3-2	ASSPSGQGGKLF
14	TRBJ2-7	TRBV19	ASSRTGARLSYEQY
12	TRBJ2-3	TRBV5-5	ASSLVWGPDTQY
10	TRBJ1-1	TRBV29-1	SVGQANTEAF
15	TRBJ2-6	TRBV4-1	ASSLESGVAGANVLT
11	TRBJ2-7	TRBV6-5	ASQPPGIDEQY
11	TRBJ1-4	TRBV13	ASSGDSYEKLF
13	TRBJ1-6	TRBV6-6	ATQGDLVYNSPLH
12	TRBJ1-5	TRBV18	ASSYTGGEQPQH
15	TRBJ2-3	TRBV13	ASSPTTSGGGMDTQY
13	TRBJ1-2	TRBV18	ASSTTGGGVDGYT
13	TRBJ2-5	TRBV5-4	ASSLTYDRAETQY
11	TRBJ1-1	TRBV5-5	ASSLQGGTEAF
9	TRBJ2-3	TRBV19	ASRGLDTQY
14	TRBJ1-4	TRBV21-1	ASSFPRIGANEKLF
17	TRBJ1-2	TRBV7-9	ASSFVLGPPGQPVYGYT
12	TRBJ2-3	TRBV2	ASSQGSNTDTQY